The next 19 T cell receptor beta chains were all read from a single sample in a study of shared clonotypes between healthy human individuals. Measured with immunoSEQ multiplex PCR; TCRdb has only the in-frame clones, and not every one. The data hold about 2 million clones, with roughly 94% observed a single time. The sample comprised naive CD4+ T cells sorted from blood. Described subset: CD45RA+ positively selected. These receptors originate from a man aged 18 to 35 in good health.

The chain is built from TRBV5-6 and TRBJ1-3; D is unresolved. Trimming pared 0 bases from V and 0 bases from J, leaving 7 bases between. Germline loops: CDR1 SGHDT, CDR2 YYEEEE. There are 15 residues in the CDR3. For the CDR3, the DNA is TGTGCCAGCAGCTTGGGCACCTACTCTGGAAACACCATATATTTT. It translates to CASSLGTYSGNTIYF.

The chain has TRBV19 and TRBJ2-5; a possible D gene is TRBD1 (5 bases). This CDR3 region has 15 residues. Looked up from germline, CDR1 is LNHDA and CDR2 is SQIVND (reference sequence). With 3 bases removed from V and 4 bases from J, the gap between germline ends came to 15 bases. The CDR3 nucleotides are TGTGCCAGTAGTATCGACAGCCTTCAGGGAGAGACCCAGTACTTC. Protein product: CASSIDSLQGETQYF. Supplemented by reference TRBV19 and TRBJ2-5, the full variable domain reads DGGITQSPKYLFRKEGQNVTLSCEQNLNHDAMYWYRQDPGQGLRLIYYSQIVNDFQKGDIAEGYSVSREKKESFPLTVTSAQKNPTAFYLCASSIDSLQGETQYFGPGTRLLVL.

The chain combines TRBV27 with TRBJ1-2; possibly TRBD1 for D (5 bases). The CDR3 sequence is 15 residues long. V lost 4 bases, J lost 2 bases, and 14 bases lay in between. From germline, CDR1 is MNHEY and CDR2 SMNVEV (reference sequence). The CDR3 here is CASSYTGGENYGYTF. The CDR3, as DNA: TGTGCCAGCAGTTATACGGGGGGGGAAAACTATGGCTACACCTTC.

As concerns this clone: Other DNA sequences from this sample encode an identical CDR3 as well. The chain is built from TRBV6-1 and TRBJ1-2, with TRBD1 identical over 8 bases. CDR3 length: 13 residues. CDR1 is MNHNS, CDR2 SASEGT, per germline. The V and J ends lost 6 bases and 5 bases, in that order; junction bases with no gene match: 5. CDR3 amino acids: CASRPGQVYGYTF. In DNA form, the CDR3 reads TGTGCCAGCAGGCCGGGACAGGTTTATGGCTACACCTTC.

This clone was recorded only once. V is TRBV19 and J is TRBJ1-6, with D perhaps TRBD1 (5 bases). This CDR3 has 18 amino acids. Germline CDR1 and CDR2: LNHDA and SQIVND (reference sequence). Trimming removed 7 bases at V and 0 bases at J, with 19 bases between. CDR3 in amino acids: CASTRWGLTSSYNSPLHF. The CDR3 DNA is TGTGCCAGTACGAGATGGGGCCTTACGAGCTCCTATAATTCACCCCTCCACTTT.

The DNA of the CDR3 is TGTGCCAGCGCCACCGGGGGGGCGGTTGAAGCTTTCTTT. It codes for CASATGGAVEAFF. The chain uses TRBV27 and TRBJ1-1, with a tentative D call TRBD1 (6 bases). The CDR3 runs to 13 residues. V shed 8 bases and J shed 7 bases, with 17 bases lying between them. Germline assignment: CDR1 MNHEY and CDR2 SMNVEV (reference sequence).

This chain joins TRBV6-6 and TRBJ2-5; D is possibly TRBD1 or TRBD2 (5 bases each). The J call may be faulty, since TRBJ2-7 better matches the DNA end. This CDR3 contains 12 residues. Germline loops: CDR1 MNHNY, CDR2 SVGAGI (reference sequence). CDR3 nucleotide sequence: TGTGCCAGCAGTTACCTGGGGGACGAGCAGTACTTC. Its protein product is CASSYLGDEQYF.

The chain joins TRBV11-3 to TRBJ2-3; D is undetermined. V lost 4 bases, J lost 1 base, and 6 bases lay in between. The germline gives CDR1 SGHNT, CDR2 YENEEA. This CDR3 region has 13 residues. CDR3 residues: CASSSLGTDTQYF. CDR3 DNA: TGTGCCAGCAGCTCCCTAGGCACAGATACGCAGTATTTT.

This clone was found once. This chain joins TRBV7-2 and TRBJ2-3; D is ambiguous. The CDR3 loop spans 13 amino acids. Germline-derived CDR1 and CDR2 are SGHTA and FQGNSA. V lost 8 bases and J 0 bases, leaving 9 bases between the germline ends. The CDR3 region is CASSTGSTDTQYF. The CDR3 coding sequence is TGTGCCAGCTCGACGGGTAGCACAGATACGCAGTATTTT.

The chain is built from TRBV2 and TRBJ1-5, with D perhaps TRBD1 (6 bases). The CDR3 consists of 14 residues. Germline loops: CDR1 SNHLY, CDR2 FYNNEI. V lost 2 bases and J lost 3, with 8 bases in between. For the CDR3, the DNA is TGTGCCAGCAGTGAACGACAGGTCAATCAGCCCCAGCATTTT. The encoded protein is CASSERQVNQPQHF.

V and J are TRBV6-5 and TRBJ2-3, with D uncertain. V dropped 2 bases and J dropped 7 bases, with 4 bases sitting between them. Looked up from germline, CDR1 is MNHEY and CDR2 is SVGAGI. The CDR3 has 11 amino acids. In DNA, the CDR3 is TGTGCCAGCAGTTACATAAATACGCAGTATTTT. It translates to CASSYINTQYF.

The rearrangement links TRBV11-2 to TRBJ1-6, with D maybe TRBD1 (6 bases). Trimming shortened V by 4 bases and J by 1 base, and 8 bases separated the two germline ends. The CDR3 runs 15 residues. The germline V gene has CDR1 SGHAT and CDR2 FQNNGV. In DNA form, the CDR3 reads TGTGCCAGCAGCTGGACAGCGTCCTATAATTCACCCCTCCACTTT. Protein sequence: CASSWTASYNSPLHF.

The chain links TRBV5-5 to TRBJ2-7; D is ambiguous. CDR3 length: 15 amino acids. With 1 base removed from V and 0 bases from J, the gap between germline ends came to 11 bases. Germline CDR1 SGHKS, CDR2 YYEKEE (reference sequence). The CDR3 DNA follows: TGTGCCAGCAGCTTGCAAACAGAGAACTCCTACGAGCAGTACTTC. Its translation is CASSLQTENSYEQYF.

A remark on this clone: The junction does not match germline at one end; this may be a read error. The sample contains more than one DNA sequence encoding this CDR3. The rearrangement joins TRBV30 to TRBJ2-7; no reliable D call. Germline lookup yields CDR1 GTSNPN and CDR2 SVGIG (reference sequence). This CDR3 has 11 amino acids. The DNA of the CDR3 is TGTGCCTGGAGGAAATCCTACGAGCAATACTTC. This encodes CAWRKSYEQYF.

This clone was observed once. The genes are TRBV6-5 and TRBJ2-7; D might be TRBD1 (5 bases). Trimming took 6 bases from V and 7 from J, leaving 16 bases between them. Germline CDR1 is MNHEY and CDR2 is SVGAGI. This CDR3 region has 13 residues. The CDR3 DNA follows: TGTGCCAGCAGACAGGCCCCCTTGGGGGAGCAGTACTTC. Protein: CASRQAPLGEQYF.

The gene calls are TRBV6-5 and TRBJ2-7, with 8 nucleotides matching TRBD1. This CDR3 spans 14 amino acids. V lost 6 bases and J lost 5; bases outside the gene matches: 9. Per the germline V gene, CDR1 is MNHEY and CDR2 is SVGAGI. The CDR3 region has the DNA TGTGCCAGCAGCACGACAGGGGACCTCAACGAGCAGTACTTC. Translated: CASSTTGDLNEQYF.

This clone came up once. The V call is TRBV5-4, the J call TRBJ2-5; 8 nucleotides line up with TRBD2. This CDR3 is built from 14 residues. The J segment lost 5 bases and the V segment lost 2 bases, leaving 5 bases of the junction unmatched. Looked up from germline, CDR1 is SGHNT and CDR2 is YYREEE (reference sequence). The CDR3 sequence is CASSFRLASETQYF. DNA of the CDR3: TGTGCCAGCAGCTTCCGACTAGCGTCGGAGACCCAGTACTTC.

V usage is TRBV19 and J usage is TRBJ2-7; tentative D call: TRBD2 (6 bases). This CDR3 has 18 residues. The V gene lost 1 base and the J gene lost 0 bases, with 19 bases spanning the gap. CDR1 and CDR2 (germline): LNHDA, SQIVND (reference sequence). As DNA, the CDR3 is TGTGCCAGTAGTATAGGTGTCCTCTGCGGGAAAGGCTCCTACGAGCAGTACTTC. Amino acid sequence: CASSIGVLCGKGSYEQYF.

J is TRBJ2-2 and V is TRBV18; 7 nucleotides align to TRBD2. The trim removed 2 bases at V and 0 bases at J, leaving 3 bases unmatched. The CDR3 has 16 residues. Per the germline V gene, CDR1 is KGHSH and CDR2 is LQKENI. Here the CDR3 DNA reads TGTGCCAGCTCACCATCCGGGAGGACGAACACCGGGGAGCTGTTTTTT. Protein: CASSPSGRTNTGELFF.